This TCR beta chain was obtained from a study of tumor and adjacent non-tumor tissue in lung cancer. General study findings and limits: Compared with tumor, normal lung showed significantly lower TCR diversity. Tumor repertoires had a smaller top 100 clone share than normal lung.

The CDR3 totals 11 residues. J was trimmed by 12 bases and V by 5 bases; bases with no gene match: 8. The germline V gene encodes CDR1 SQVTM and CDR2 ANQGSEA. This clonotype was seen more than once but under ten times. What it binds is not known. No cell sorting was done before RNA was extracted from the tissue. Between August and November 2014, newly diagnosed, chemotherapy-naive lung cancer patients underwent thoracic surgery in China. TCRbeta libraries were built with three rounds of nested PCR, modified from ARM-PCR. TCRdb processed the multiplex PCR reads anew with MiXCR; each CDR3 protein has one entry. The sample contains roughly 76,000 distinct CDR3 sequences, roughly 75% of which appear only once.

The chain uses TRBV29-1 and TRBJ2-3, with 7 bases lining up with TRBD1. The sequence came from a woman aged 70 to 79 with non-small cell lung cancer. Sample: lung tumor tissue. The CDR3 loop is CSVHRGHAQYF. In nucleotides, the CDR3 is TGCAGCGTTCACAGGGGTCATGCACAGTATTTT.